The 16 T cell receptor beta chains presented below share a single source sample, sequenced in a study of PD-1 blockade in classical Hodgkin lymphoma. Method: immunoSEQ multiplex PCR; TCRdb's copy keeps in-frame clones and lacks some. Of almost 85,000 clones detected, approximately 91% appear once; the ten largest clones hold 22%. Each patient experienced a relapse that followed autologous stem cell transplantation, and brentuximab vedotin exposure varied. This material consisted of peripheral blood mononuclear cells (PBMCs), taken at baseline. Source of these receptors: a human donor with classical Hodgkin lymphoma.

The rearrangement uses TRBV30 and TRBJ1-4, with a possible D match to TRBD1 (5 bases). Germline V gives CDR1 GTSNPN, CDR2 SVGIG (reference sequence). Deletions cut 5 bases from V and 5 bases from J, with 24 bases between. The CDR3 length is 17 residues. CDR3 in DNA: TGTGCCTGGGGATGGGACTTCCGCGGCCCCGCAAATGAAAAACTGTTTTTT. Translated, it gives CAWGWDFRGPANEKLFF.

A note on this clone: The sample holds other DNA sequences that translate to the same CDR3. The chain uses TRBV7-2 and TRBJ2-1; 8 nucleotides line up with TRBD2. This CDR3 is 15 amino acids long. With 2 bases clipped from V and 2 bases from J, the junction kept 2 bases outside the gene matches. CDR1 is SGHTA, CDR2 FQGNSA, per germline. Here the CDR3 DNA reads TGTGCCAGCAGCTTAACTAGCGGTCCCTACAATGAGCAGTTCTTC. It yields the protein CASSLTSGPYNEQFF.

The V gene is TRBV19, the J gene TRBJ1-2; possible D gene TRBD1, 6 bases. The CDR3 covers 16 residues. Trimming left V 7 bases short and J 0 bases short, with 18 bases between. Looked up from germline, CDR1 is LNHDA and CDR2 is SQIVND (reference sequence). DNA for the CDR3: TGTGCCAGTACCTCCGGCGGAGGGGGGCCTAACTATGGCTACACCTTC. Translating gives CASTSGGGGPNYGYTF.

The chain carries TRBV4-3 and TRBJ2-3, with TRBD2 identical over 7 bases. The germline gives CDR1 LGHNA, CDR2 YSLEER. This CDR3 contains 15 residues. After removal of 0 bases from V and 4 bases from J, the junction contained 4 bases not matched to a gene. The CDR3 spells CASSQDTSGADTQYF. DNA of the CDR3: TGCGCCAGCAGCCAAGATACAAGCGGGGCAGATACGCAGTATTTT.

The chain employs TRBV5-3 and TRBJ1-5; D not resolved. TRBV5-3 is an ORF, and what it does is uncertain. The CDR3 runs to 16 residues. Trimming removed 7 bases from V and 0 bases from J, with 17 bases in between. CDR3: CARSPIVAYSNQPQHF. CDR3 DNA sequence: TGTGCCAGATCCCCCATCGTGGCGTATAGCAATCAGCCCCAGCATTTT.

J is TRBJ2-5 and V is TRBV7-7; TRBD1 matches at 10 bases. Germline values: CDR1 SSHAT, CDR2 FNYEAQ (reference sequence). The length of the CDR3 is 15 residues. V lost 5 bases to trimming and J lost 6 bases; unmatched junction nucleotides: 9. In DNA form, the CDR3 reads TGTGCCAGCAGCCCCGGGACAGGGGTGATGAAGACCCAGTACTTC. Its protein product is CASSPGTGVMKTQYF.

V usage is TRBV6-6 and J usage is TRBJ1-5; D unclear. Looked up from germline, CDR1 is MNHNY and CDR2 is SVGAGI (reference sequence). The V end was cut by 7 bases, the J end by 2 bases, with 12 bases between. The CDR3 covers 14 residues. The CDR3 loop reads CASNVGGGNQPQHF. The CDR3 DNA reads TGTGCCAGCAATGTGGGTGGGGGCAATCAGCCCCAGCATTTT.

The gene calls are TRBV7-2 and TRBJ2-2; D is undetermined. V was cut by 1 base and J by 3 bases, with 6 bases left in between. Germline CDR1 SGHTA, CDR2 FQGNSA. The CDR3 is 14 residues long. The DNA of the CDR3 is TGTGCCAGCAGCTTAGGATTGGACACCGGGGAGCTGTTTTTT. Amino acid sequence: CASSLGLDTGELFF.

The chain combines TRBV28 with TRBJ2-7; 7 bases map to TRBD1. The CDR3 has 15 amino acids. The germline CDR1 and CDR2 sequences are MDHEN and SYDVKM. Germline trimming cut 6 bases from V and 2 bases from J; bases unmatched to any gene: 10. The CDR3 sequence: CASSKSRGFTYEQYF. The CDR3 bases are TGTGCCAGCAGCAAATCCAGGGGGTTCACCTACGAGCAGTACTTC.

CDR3 residues: CASSLRGKGGGYTF. The CDR3 DNA reads TGTGCCAGCAGTTTACGGGGTAAGGGTGGCGGCTACACCTTC. This sequence joins TRBV28 and TRBJ1-2, with D hard to call. The CDR3 contains 14 residues. CDR1 and CDR2 (germline): MDHEN, SYDVKM. V lost 2 bases and J 8 bases, leaving 15 bases between the germline ends.

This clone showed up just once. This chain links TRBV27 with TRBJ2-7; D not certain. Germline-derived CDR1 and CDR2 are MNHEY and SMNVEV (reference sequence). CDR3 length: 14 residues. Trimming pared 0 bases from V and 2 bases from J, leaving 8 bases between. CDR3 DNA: TGTGCCAGCAGTTTATCCGCCGGGCCCTACGAGCAGTACTTC. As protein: CASSLSAGPYEQYF.

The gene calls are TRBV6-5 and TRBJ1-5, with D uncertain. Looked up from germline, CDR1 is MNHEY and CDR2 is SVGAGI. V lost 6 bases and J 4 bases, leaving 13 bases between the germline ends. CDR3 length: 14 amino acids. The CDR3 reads CASSNRGRNQPQHF. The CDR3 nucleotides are TGTGCCAGCAGCAACAGAGGGAGAAATCAGCCCCAGCATTTT.

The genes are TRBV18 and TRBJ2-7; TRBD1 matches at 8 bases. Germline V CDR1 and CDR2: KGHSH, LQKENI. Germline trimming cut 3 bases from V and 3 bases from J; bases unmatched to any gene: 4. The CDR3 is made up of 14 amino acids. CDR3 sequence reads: CASSPAGQGYEQYF. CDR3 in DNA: TGTGCCAGCTCACCGGCTGGACAGGGCTACGAGCAGTACTTC.

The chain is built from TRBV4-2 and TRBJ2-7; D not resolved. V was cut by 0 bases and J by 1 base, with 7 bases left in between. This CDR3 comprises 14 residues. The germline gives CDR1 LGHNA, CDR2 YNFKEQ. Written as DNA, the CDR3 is TGTGCCAGCAGCCAAGAGGACGGATCCTACGAGCAGTACTTC. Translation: CASSQEDGSYEQYF.

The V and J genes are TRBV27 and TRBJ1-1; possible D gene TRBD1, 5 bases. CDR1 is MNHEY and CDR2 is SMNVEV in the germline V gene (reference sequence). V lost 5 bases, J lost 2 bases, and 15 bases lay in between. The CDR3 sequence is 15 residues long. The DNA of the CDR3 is TGTGCCAGCAGTGGGGTCAGGGACTTTAACACTGAAGCTTTCTTT. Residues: CASSGVRDFNTEAFF.

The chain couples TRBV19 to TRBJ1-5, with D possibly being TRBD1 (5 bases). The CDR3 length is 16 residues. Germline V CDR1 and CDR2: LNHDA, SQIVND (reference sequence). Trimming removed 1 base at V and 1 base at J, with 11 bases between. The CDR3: CASSIVSGPSNQPQHF. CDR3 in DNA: TGTGCCAGTAGTATAGTTTCGGGGCCCAGCAATCAGCCCCAGCATTTT.